This TCR beta chain was recovered during a study of CD8+ T cells in alopecia areata. In the study overall: After 6 to 18 months of tofacitinib, follow-up continued 6 months off drug. General observations from the study: Scalp sequencing also captures normal skin's resident alphabeta T cells. Compared with mice, patients displayed less clear TCR sharing, possibly for HLA-related reasons. More clonal than normal scalp was lesional scalp, particularly alopecia totalis/universalis.

Treatment given: oral pan-JAK inhibitor, 5-10 mg twice daily. Sequencing templates came from extracted RNA that was reverse transcribed into cDNA. TCRdb's copy holds only in-frame clones and misses some; the assay was immunoSEQ multiplex PCR. Of fewer than 200,000 clones in the sample, 58% are singletons; the top ten hold roughly 16%. This CDR3 region has 12 residues. The germline CDR1 and CDR2 sequences are MNHEY and SMNVEV (reference sequence). V was cut by 5 bases and J by 6 bases, with 9 bases left in between. With regard to this clone: Its antigen remains unknown.

This TCR was recovered from a human donor with alopecia areata. The chain employs TRBV27 and TRBJ2-3; D gene unclear. Sample: CD4+ T cells sorted from blood, taken at approximately week 61, from a patient treated with tofacitinib. The CDR3 sequence: CASSTLWDTQYF. The DNA for the CDR3 is TGTGCCAGCAGTACCCTTTGGGATACGCAGTATTTT.